This record concerns one TCR beta chain sequence. One end of the junction does not line up with germline, which may come from a read error. Documented time point: cycle 4 day 1 (C4D1), after about 6 weeks of nivolumab. Every patient experienced relapse after autologous stem cell transplantation, and brentuximab vedotin exposure varied. Classification of best responses gave complete response, partial response or progressive disease. The sample comes from a study of PD-1 blockade in classical Hodgkin lymphoma. TCRdb keeps only in-frame clones here, not all; method: immunoSEQ multiplex PCR. The sample includes 90,000 to 140,000 clones, roughly nine tenths of them seen just once. This receptor was taken from a human donor with classical Hodgkin lymphoma. The starting material was peripheral blood mononuclear cells (PBMCs), obtained before the fourth cycle of nivolumab.

The CDR3 spells CASRESTQPQHF. DNA of the CDR3: TGTGCCAGTAGAGAGAGCACTCAGCCCCAGCATTTT. This rearrangement joins TRBV19 to TRBJ1-5; D unresolved. This CDR3 is 12 amino acids long. Germline-derived CDR1 and CDR2 are LNHDA and SQIVND (reference sequence).